The 22 T cell receptor beta chains presented below share a single source sample, sequenced in a study of blood T cells in healthy people across ages. Primers used in a second PCR of roughly 6 to 11 cycles were a sample-barcoded 5' primer and a J-beta primer mix. TCRdb passed the 5' RACE reads through MiXCR, listing each CDR3 protein once. The sample has around 970,000 distinct CDR3 sequences, roughly 51% seen once. The sample taken for sequencing was blood. These receptors all stem from a woman aged 55-70 years in good health.

This sequence joins TRBV11-2 and TRBJ2-3, with D hard to call. The length of the CDR3 is 11 residues. The germline V and J ends were trimmed by 9 bases and 8 bases, with 12 bases remaining between them. Germline loops: CDR1 SGHAT, CDR2 FQNNGV. The CDR3 spells CASRQPGTQYF. Written as DNA, the CDR3 is TGTGCCAGTAGGCAGCCGGGTACGCAGTATTTT.

V gene TRBV18 combines with J gene TRBJ2-6; tentatively, D is TRBD2 (6 bases). Trimming shortened V by 7 bases and J by 2 bases, and 12 bases separated the two germline ends. Germline-derived CDR1 and CDR2 are KGHSH and LQKENI. The CDR3 is made up of 15 amino acids. The CDR3 bases are TGTGCCAGCTGCCCATCGGGGGCTGGGGCCAACGTCCTGACTTTC. Protein product: CASCPSGAGANVLTF.

This clonotype was recorded a few times. J is TRBJ2-4 and V is TRBV6-2 or TRBV6-3, with TRBD2 matching over 8 bases. With the DNA end fitting TRBJ2-7 better, the J assignment may be wrong. The CDR3 loop spans 18 amino acids. CDR1 is MNHEY and CDR2 is SVGEGT in the germline V gene. CDR3 sequence reads: CASSFKETGTRPVYEQYF. DNA for the CDR3: TGTGCCAGCAGCTTCAAAGAGACCGGGACTAGACCCGTCTACGAGCAGTACTTC.

The rearrangement links TRBV20-1 to TRBJ2-7; D not certain. Per the germline V gene, CDR1 is DFQATT and CDR2 is SNEGSKA (reference sequence). The V and J ends lost 0 bases and 0 bases respectively, with 12 bases between them. The CDR3 loop spans 15 amino acids. The CDR3 nucleotides are TGCAGTGCTAGAGATATCGACGGAATCTCCTACGAGCAGTACTTC. Protein: CSARDIDGISYEQYF.

This sequence joins TRBV7-9 and TRBJ2-7; TRBD1 aligns across 10 bases. Trimming cost V 8 bases and J 0 bases; bases outside gene matches: 10. The CDR3 contains 16 residues. CDR1 is SEHNR, CDR2 FQNEAQ, per germline (reference sequence). The CDR3 region has the DNA TGTGCCAGCCACCGCCCCGGGACAGGGGACTCCTACGAGCAGTACTTC. It is translated as CASHRPGTGDSYEQYF.

The chain employs TRBV11-2 and TRBJ2-1, with D maybe TRBD2 (5 bases). This CDR3 is built from 12 residues. Trimming took 7 bases from V and 8 from J, leaving 12 bases between them. Germline V gives CDR1 SGHAT, CDR2 FQNNGV. The CDR3 is CASTREPHEQFF. CDR3 nucleotides: TGTGCCAGCACCCGGGAACCTCATGAGCAGTTCTTC.

The chain employs TRBV4-3 and TRBJ1-4, with a weak D call TRBD1 (5 bases). The CDR3 spans 15 residues. The germline gives CDR1 LGHNA, CDR2 YSLEER. Deletions cut 4 bases from V and 1 base from J, with 10 bases between. The CDR3 DNA reads as TGCGCCAGCAGCCGCCAGGGTGGAACTAATGAAAAACTGTTTTTT. Its protein product is CASSRQGGTNEKLFF.

A note on this clonotype: This may stem from a read error, because a much larger clone lies one nucleotide away. The CDR3 carries no conserved terminal phenylalanine or tryptophan, so it likely arises from a read error. V gene TRBV25-1 combines with J gene TRBJ2-7; TRBD2 is a possible D gene (5 bases). Trimming removed 2 bases at V and 0 bases at J, with 8 bases between. Germline V gene data show CDR1 as MGHDK and CDR2 as SYGVNS. The CDR3 length is 14 residues. The CDR3 protein is CASSERGNSYEQYI. In DNA, the CDR3 is TGTGCCAGCAGTGAACGGGGAAACTCCTACGAGCAGTACATC.

The V call is TRBV29-1, the J call TRBJ2-5; D ambiguous. The CDR3 covers 11 residues. Trimming left V 4 bases short and J 6 bases short, with 9 bases between. The germline V gene has CDR1 SQVTM and CDR2 ANQGSEA. The CDR3 sequence: CSVGVRQTQYF. CDR3 nucleotide sequence: TGCAGCGTTGGGGTGAGGCAGACCCAGTACTTC.

CDR3 sequence reads: CGVREGPSSSYEQYF. The CDR3 nucleotides are TGTGGCGTGAGAGAAGGTCCTAGCAGCTCCTACGAGCAGTACTTC. The rearrangement links TRBV28 to TRBJ2-7, with a weak D call TRBD2 (5 bases). CDR1 is MDHEN and CDR2 is SYDVKM in the germline V gene. This CDR3 region has 15 residues. Complete variable domain (other parts from reference TRBV28 and TRBJ2-7): DVKVTQSSRYLVKRTGEKVFLECVQDMDHENMFWYRQDPGLGLRLIYFSYDVKMKEKGDIPEGYSVSREKKERFSLILESASTNQTSMYLCGVREGPSSSYEQYFGPGTRLTVT.

This clonotype has just a few counts. The gene calls are TRBV4-2 and TRBJ2-7, with D perhaps TRBD1 (6 bases). CDR1 and CDR2 from the germline V gene are LGHNA and YNFKEQ. Trimming left V 1 base short and J 3 bases short, with 10 bases between. The CDR3 is 14 amino acids. Here the CDR3 reads CASSQVDSYYEQYF. As DNA, the CDR3 is TGTGCCAGCAGCCAAGTGGACAGCTACTACGAGCAGTACTTC.

J is TRBJ1-1 and V is TRBV6-1, with D possibly TRBD1 on 6 matching bases. The V gene lost 8 bases and the J gene lost 3 bases, with 13 bases spanning the gap. CDR1 and CDR2 (germline): MNHNS, SASEGT. The CDR3 covers 13 residues. CDR3 loop: CASPNRVDTEAFF. CDR3 nucleotide sequence: TGTGCCAGCCCAAACAGGGTGGACACTGAAGCTTTCTTT.

This chain joins TRBV20-1 and TRBJ2-1; D gene unclear. V dropped 5 bases and J dropped 1 base, with 15 bases sitting between them. The CDR3 runs to 15 residues. Germline CDR1 and CDR2: DFQATT and SNEGSKA (reference sequence). As DNA, the CDR3 is TGCAGTGCTCCCTCTGTGGCTAGATCCTACAATGAGCAGTTCTTC. Translation: CSAPSVARSYNEQFF.

The chain employs TRBV7-2 and TRBJ2-3; 10 bases line up with TRBD2. Germline CDR1 reads SGHTA; CDR2 reads FQGNSA. This CDR3 contains 13 residues. J lost 3 bases, V lost 8 bases, and 2 bases had no gene match. CDR3 in DNA: TGTGCCAGCCCTAGCGGGAGTACAGATACGCAGTATTTT. The encoded protein is CASPSGSTDTQYF.

The chain uses TRBV6-5 and TRBJ2-1; D perhaps matches TRBD2 (5 bases). V lost 0 bases to trimming and J lost 7 bases, with 10 bases between them. The CDR3 totals 14 residues. Germline V lookup: CDR1 MNHEY, CDR2 SVGAGI. The DNA for the CDR3 is TGTGCCAGCAGTTACTCTCCTAGCTTTAATGAGCAGTTCTTC. Translated: CASSYSPSFNEQFF.

The chain uses TRBV12-3 or TRBV12-4 and TRBJ2-1, with TRBD2 matching 8 bases. The J call is uncertain, as TRBJ2-7 better fits the DNA end. CDR3 length equals 17 residues. Here the CDR3 DNA reads TGTGCCAGCGGCCCCTCCCAGCGGGGGAGCTCCTACAATGAGCAGTACTTC. It yields the protein CASGPSQRGSSYNEQYF.

V is TRBV29-1 and J is TRBJ2-3, with 7 bases lining up with TRBD2. From germline, CDR1 is SQVTM and CDR2 ANQGSEA. This CDR3 comprises 14 residues. Germline trimming cut 5 bases from V and 5 bases from J; bases unmatched to any gene: 10. The CDR3 loop is CSVLRGSGVDTQYF. The CDR3 DNA reads as TGCAGCGTTTTACGCGGGAGCGGGGTAGATACGCAGTATTTT.

This clonotype was found a few times. Mismatch with germline at one junction end may stem from a read error. The V and J genes are TRBV28 and TRBJ2-5; weak D call: TRBD2 (6 bases). Germline V lookup: CDR1 MDHEN, CDR2 SYDVKM. The CDR3 consists of 15 residues. The CDR3 loop is CAGSLGRRRQETQYF. CDR3 bases: TGTGCCGGCAGTTTAGGGAGGCGGAGACAAGAGACCCAGTACTTC.

V gene TRBV18 combines with J gene TRBJ2-5; 7 bases agree with TRBD2. Germline CDR1 reads KGHSH; CDR2 reads LQKENI. The V segment lost 6 bases and the J segment 2 bases; nucleotides outside the gene matches: 12. This CDR3 comprises 16 residues. CDR3 sequence: CASSPVAGTKQETQYF. CDR3 coding DNA: TGTGCCAGCTCCCCAGTAGCCGGGACTAAACAAGAGACCCAGTACTTC.

This clonotype was recorded at least ten times. J is TRBJ2-5 and V is TRBV18; D is unresolved. Germline V gene sequence: CDR1 KGHSH, CDR2 LQKENI. Trimming shortened V by 8 bases and J by 1 base, and 5 bases separated the two germline ends. The CDR3 is 11 amino acids. CDR3 nucleotides: TGTGCCAGCAGCCCCCAAGAGACCCAGTACTTC. The encoded protein is CASSPQETQYF.

This chain joins TRBV5-1 and TRBJ2-1; either TRBD1 or TRBD2 may fit D (5 bases each). Trimming shortened V by 0 bases and J by 2 bases, and 15 bases separated the two germline ends. CDR1 and CDR2 (germline): SGHRS, YFSETQ. The CDR3 covers 17 residues. In DNA, the CDR3 is TGCGCCAGCAGCTTGGAAATTCTGGGGACCCCCTACAATGAGCAGTTCTTC. It translates to CASSLEILGTPYNEQFF.

The chain is built from TRBV5-1 and TRBJ1-1, with TRBD1 matching over 8 bases. Trimming at V came to 7 bases and at J to 2 bases, leaving 10 bases not matched to a gene. The CDR3 totals 15 residues. The germline V gene has CDR1 SGHRS and CDR2 YFSETQ. The CDR3 spells CASHRDRTVNTEAFF. The CDR3 bases are TGCGCCAGCCACCGGGACAGGACCGTTAACACTGAAGCTTTCTTT.